This TCR beta chain appears in the sequencing data of a study of T cell responses to AZD1222 COVID-19 vaccine. Data came from immunoSEQ multiplex PCR; TCRdb stores just in-frame clones and leaves some out. The repertoire holds 100,000 to 150,000 clones, with around 91% as singletons. CDR3 length equals 14 residues. Trimming cost V 5 bases and J 1 base; bases outside gene matches: 1. Germline CDR1 reads MDHEN; CDR2 reads SYDVKM. Material: peripheral blood, obtained on day 0 of MenACWY control vaccination. The receptor comes from an adult in good health. The rearrangement uses TRBV28 and TRBJ2-5; TRBD1 matches 10 bases. CDR3 sequence: CASSDRGPQETQYF. CDR3 DNA sequence: TGTGCCAGCAGTGACAGGGGGCCCCAAGAGACCCAGTACTTC. Full variable domain (outside the CDR3, taken from reference TRBV28 and TRBJ2-5): DVKVTQSSRYLVKRTGEKVFLECVQDMDHENMFWYRQDPGLGLRLIYFSYDVKMKEKGDIPEGYSVSREKKERFSLILESASTNQTSMYLCASSDRGPQETQYFGPGTRLLVL.